These T cell receptor beta chains were read from a single sample in a study of blood T cell repertoires in COVID-19. The protocol was immunoSEQ multiplex PCR, while the TCRdb copy is restricted to in-frame clones and leaves out a portion. The sample records tens of thousands of clones, almost 85% being singletons. The sequenced sample consisted of peripheral blood. Receptor source: a human donor in a cohort sampled during active COVID-19. CDR3s include the opening cysteine and the closing phenylalanine or tryptophan. Fields, in order: D gene, clone size, V gene, J gene, CDR3 protein, CDR3 DNA. D genes are given only for firm matches. Part of the rows lack a size; the others show once, few, many or a class for expanded clones.

D: NA; size: NA; V: TRBV18; J: TRBJ1-1; CDR3: CASSPRGGPGDTEAFF; DNA: TGTGCCAGCTCACCACGGGGGGGACCGGGTGACACTGAAGCTTTCTTT
D: TRBD2; size: once; V: TRBV5-4; J: TRBJ2-1; CDR3: CASSLPSGLNEQFF; DNA: TGTGCCAGCAGCCTCCCTAGCGGTCTAAATGAGCAGTTCTTC
D: TRBD1; size: once; V: TRBV10-3; J: TRBJ1-1; CDR3: CAISEPTGGIEAFF; DNA: TGTGCCATCAGTGAGCCGACAGGGGGCATTGAAGCTTTCTTT
D: TRBD2; size: NA; V: TRBV3-1/TRBV3-2; J: TRBJ2-1; CDR3: CASSPGTSGGWNEQFF; DNA: TGTGCCAGCAGCCCCGGGACTAGCGGGGGTTGGAATGAGCAGTTCTTC
D: TRBD1; size: NA; V: TRBV30; J: TRBJ1-1; CDR3: CAWSSGTGNTEAFF; DNA: TGTGCCTGGAGTTCCGGGACAGGGAACACTGAAGCTTTCTTT
D: NA; size: few; V: TRBV6-4; J: TRBJ1-2; CDR3: CASSEGSGPGYGYTF; DNA: TGTGCCAGCAGTGAGGGGAGTGGGCCTGGCTATGGCTACACCTTC
D: NA; size: NA; V: TRBV5-1; J: TRBJ2-3; CDR3: CASSLGGTDTQYF; DNA: TGCGCCAGCAGCTTGGGCGGCACAGATACGCAGTATTTT
D: TRBD1; size: NA; V: TRBV3-1/TRBV3-2; J: TRBJ1-5; CDR3: CASSPTGQGAPNQPQHF; DNA: TGTGCCAGCAGCCCCACGGGACAGGGGGCGCCGAATCAGCCCCAGCATTTT
D: NA; size: NA; V: TRBV27; J: TRBJ1-5; CDR3: CASSFYGTGTDQPQHF; DNA: TGTGCCAGCAGTTTTTACGGGACTGGGACGGATCAGCCCCAGCATTTT
D: TRBD1; size: NA; V: TRBV7-9; J: TRBJ1-5; CDR3: CASSSDRVGSSQPQHF; DNA: TGTGCCAGCAGCTCTGACAGGGTGGGTTCGAGTCAGCCCCAGCATTTT
D: TRBD1; size: NA; V: TRBV6-1; J: TRBJ2-5; CDR3: CASSEQGAWETQYF; DNA: TGTGCCAGCAGTGAACAGGGGGCATGGGAGACCCAGTACTTC
D: NA; size: once; V: TRBV10-3; J: TRBJ1-1; CDR3: CAISESKGVKDTEAFF; DNA: TGTGCCATCAGTGAGTCGAAGGGGGTTAAGGACACTGAAGCTTTCTTT
D: NA; size: NA; V: TRBV16; J: TRBJ1-2; CDR3: CASSQSVRGDYGYTF; DNA: TGTGCCAGCAGCCAATCGGTCAGGGGCGACTATGGCTACACCTTC
D: TRBD1; size: NA; V: TRBV9; J: TRBJ2-2; CDR3: CASRRTGGDTGELFF; DNA: TGTGCCAGCAGACGGACAGGGGGCGACACCGGGGAGCTGTTTTTT
D: NA; size: NA; V: TRBV6-5; J: TRBJ2-5; CDR3: CASTRASGRETQYF; DNA: TGTGCCAGCACCCGCGCTAGTGGTCGAGAGACCCAGTACTTC
D: NA; size: NA; V: TRBV6-6; J: TRBJ2-7; CDR3: CASSPPPERAEQYF; DNA: TGTGCCAGCAGTCCCCCACCGGAGAGGGCCGAGCAGTACTTC
D: NA; size: NA; V: TRBV28; J: TRBJ1-2; CDR3: CASSFGGDYGYTF; DNA: TGTGCCAGCAGTTTCGGGGGGGACTATGGCTACACCTTC
D: NA; size: NA; V: TRBV7-6; J: TRBJ2-5; CDR3: CASSSSAAARETQYF; DNA: TGTGCCAGCAGCTCGTCAGCGGCCGCCCGGGAGACCCAGTACTTC
D: NA; size: NA; V: TRBV9; J: TRBJ2-7; CDR3: CASSKSLEYSYEQYF; DNA: TGTGCCAGCAGCAAGTCTCTAGAATACTCCTACGAGCAGTACTTC
D: NA; size: NA; V: TRBV2; J: TRBJ2-1; CDR3: CASSDPAAGTYNEQFF; DNA: TGTGCCAGCAGTGATCCCGCAGCGGGGACATACAATGAGCAGTTCTTC
D: NA; size: NA; V: TRBV24-1; J: TRBJ2-1; CDR3: CATSDNMFEQFF; DNA: TGTGCCACCAGTGACAACATGTTTGAGCAGTTCTTC
D: NA; size: few; V: TRBV5-4; J: TRBJ2-2; CDR3: CASSSGLGELFF; DNA: TGTGCCAGCAGTAGCGGACTTGGGGAGCTGTTTTTT
D: NA; size: NA; V: TRBV30; J: TRBJ2-1; CDR3: CAWKVTVYNEQFF; DNA: TGTGCCTGGAAGGTGACTGTTTACAATGAGCAGTTCTTC
D: TRBD1; size: once; V: TRBV3-1/TRBV3-2; J: TRBJ1-2; CDR3: CASSQGTGAYGYTF; DNA: TGTGCCAGCAGCCAGGGGACAGGAGCCTATGGCTACACCTTC
D: TRBD1; size: NA; V: TRBV25-1; J: TRBJ2-4; CDR3: CASSESGGGQGAGYIQYF; DNA: TGTGCCAGCAGTGAATCGGGTGGGGGACAGGGGGCTGGGTACATTCAGTACTTC
D: NA; size: NA; V: TRBV12-2; J: TRBJ2-7; CDR3: CASRLDCGGRYEQYF; DNA: TGTGCAAGTCGCTTAGATTGCGGGGGCCGCTACGAGCAGTACTTC
D: NA; size: NA; V: TRBV27; J: TRBJ2-4; CDR3: CASSLEGIAKNIQYF; DNA: TGTGCCAGCAGTTTGGAGGGAATAGCCAAAAACATTCAGTACTTC
D: TRBD1; size: NA; V: TRBV7-9; J: TRBJ1-6; CDR3: CASSLRGQGDSPLHF; DNA: TGTGCCAGCAGCCTCCGGGGACAGGGGGATTCACCCCTCCACTTT
D: NA; size: NA; V: TRBV6-1; J: TRBJ1-1; CDR3: CASSDGGATNTEAFF; DNA: TGTGCCAGCAGTGACGGAGGGGCCACGAACACTGAAGCTTTCTTT
D: TRBD1; size: NA; V: TRBV2; J: TRBJ2-3; CDR3: CASRSDRGYTDTQYF; DNA: TGTGCCAGCAGGAGCGACAGGGGGTACACAGATACGCAGTATTTT
D: TRBD1; size: NA; V: TRBV9; J: TRBJ1-1; CDR3: CASSGRGMGTGGEAFF; DNA: TGTGCCAGCAGCGGCCGAGGGATGGGGACAGGGGGTGAAGCTTTCTTT
D: NA; size: NA; V: TRBV6-5; J: TRBJ1-2; CDR3: CATLSQQAFLGYTF; DNA: TGTGCCACCCTATCCCAACAGGCTTTTCTGGGCTACACCTTC
D: NA; size: NA; V: TRBV19; J: TRBJ1-5; CDR3: CASSHTGKFDQPQHF; DNA: TGTGCCAGTAGTCATACAGGGAAATTCGATCAGCCCCAGCATTTT
D: NA; size: medium-sized; V: TRBV5-1; J: TRBJ2-6; CDR3: CASSLGQPGSGANVLTF; DNA: TGCGCCAGCAGCTTGGGACAGCCTGGGTCTGGGGCCAACGTCCTGACTTTC
D: TRBD1; size: NA; V: TRBV5-4; J: TRBJ1-5; CDR3: CATGTGGNQPQHF; DNA: TGTGCTACAGGGACAGGGGGTAATCAGCCCCAGCATTTT
D: TRBD1; size: NA; V: TRBV3-1/TRBV3-2; J: TRBJ1-3; CDR3: CASSPPSAGQGPSGNTIYF; DNA: TGTGCCAGCAGCCCACCGAGCGCGGGACAGGGGCCTTCTGGAAACACCATATATTTT
D: TRBD2; size: NA; V: TRBV6-5; J: TRBJ2-7; CDR3: CASSNSGADYEQYF; DNA: TGTGCCAGCAGTAATAGCGGGGCCGACTACGAGCAGTACTTC
D: TRBD1; size: NA; V: TRBV5-4; J: TRBJ1-6; CDR3: CASSFMDGQGYPLHF; DNA: TGTGCCAGCAGCTTTATGGATGGACAGGGGTATCCCCTCCACTTT
D: NA; size: NA; V: TRBV9; J: TRBJ2-5; CDR3: CASSVGTEETQYF; DNA: TGTGCCAGCAGCGTCGGGACTGAGGAGACCCAGTACTTC
D: TRBD1; size: NA; V: TRBV19; J: TRBJ1-6; CDR3: CASSPRQGDSPLHF; DNA: TGTGCCAGTAGTCCCCGACAGGGAGATTCACCCCTCCACTTT
D: NA; size: NA; V: TRBV5-4; J: TRBJ2-3; CDR3: CASSLQGGPDTQYF; DNA: TGTGCCAGCAGCTTACAGGGGGGGCCAGATACGCAGTATTTT
D: TRBD1; size: once; V: TRBV5-4; J: TRBJ1-6; CDR3: CAAGQGNSPLHF; DNA: TGTGCCGCCGGACAGGGGAATTCACCCCTCCACTTT
D: TRBD1; size: NA; V: TRBV27; J: TRBJ2-1; CDR3: CASRPQGARNEQFF; DNA: TGTGCCAGCAGGCCACAGGGGGCACGCAATGAGCAGTTCTTC
D: TRBD1; size: NA; V: TRBV7-9; J: TRBJ1-3; CDR3: CASSPPGQPSGNTIYF; DNA: TGTGCCAGCAGCCCCCCGGGACAGCCCTCTGGAAACACCATATATTTT
D: TRBD1; size: NA; V: TRBV2; J: TRBJ1-5; CDR3: CASKDREGNQPQHF; DNA: TGTGCCAGCAAGGACAGGGAGGGCAATCAGCCCCAGCATTTT